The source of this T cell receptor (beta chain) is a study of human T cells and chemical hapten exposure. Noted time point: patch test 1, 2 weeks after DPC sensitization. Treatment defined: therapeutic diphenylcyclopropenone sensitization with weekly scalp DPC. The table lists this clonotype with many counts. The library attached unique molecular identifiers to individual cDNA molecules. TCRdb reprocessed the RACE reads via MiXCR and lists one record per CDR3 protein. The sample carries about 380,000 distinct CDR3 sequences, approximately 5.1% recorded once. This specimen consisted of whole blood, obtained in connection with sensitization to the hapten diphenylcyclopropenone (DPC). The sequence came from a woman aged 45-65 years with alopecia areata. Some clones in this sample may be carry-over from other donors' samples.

CDR3 protein: CSASGQNTEAFF. CDR3 DNA: TGCAGTGCGTCGGGACAGAACACTGAAGCTTTCTTT. This chain uses TRBV20-1 with TRBJ1-1; a possible D gene is TRBD1 (6 bases). V was shortened by 6 bases and J by 1 base, with 9 bases between the two germline ends. CDR1 and CDR2 from the germline V gene are DFQATT and SNEGSKA (reference sequence). The CDR3 totals 12 residues.